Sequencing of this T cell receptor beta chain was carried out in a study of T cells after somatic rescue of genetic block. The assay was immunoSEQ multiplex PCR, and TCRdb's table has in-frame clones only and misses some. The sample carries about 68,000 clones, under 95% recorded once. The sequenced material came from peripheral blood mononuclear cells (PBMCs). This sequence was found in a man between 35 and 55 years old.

This CDR3 reads CASRPSGETDTQYF. CDR3 nucleotide sequence: TGTGCCAGCAGACCCTCCGGAGAGACAGATACGCAGTATTTT. V usage is TRBV6-4 and J usage is TRBJ2-3; D gene uncertain. Trimming removed 6 bases at V and 3 bases at J, with 13 bases between. The CDR3 runs to 14 residues. Per the germline V gene, CDR1 is MRHNA and CDR2 is SNTAGT.